This entry lists 12 T cell receptor beta chains sequenced from one sample in a study of blood T cell repertoires in COVID-19. Measured with immunoSEQ multiplex PCR; TCRdb has only the in-frame clones, and not every one. This sample has around 97,000 clones; 84% occur once, and the top ten carry about an eighth. The sequenced material came from peripheral blood. The source of these receptors is a human donor in a cohort sampled during active or convalescent COVID-19.

The rearrangement uses TRBV19 and TRBJ1-4; perhaps TRBD1 as D (5 bases). V was pared by 3 bases and J by 4 bases, with 9 bases between. The V gene's germline CDR1 is LNHDA and CDR2 SQIVND (reference sequence). This CDR3 is 14 amino acids long. CDR3 nucleotides: TGTGCCAGTAGTATGACAGCCATTAATGAAAAACTGTTTTTT. Protein: CASSMTAINEKLFF.

This rearrangement joins TRBV30 to TRBJ1-1, with unresolved D. Germline values: CDR1 GTSNPN, CDR2 SVGIG (reference sequence). This CDR3 comprises 11 residues. V was clipped by 4 bases and J by 1 base, with 4 bases between them. Here the CDR3 reads CAWMRNTEAFF. The DNA of the CDR3 is TGTGCCTGGATGAGGAACACTGAAGCTTTCTTT.

V usage is TRBV9 and J usage is TRBJ1-3; D remains ambiguous. CDR1 SGDLS and CDR2 YYNGEE come from the germline V gene. The V and J ends lost 7 bases and 0 bases respectively, with 14 bases between them. This CDR3 comprises 15 residues. CDR3 coding DNA: TGTGCCAGCCAGCGTAGTCATGCCTCTGGAAACACCATATATTTT. This encodes CASQRSHASGNTIYF.

The sample holds a few counts of this clone. V and J are TRBV11-3 and TRBJ1-2; D is unclear. This CDR3 has 15 residues. Trimming took 0 bases from V and 2 from J, leaving 10 bases between them. Germline V gene data show CDR1 as SGHNT and CDR2 as YENEEA. The CDR3 coding sequence is TGTGCCAGCAGCTTAGATTCTGGGCAGAACTATGGCTACACCTTC. This gives the protein CASSLDSGQNYGYTF.

This clone was recorded only once. The rearrangement uses TRBV5-3 and TRBJ1-2; TRBD1 matches at 8 bases. TRBV5-3 is identified as an open reading frame with a role that is uncertain. V was clipped by 4 bases and J by 4 bases; unmatched bases: 9. The CDR3 spans 15 residues. CDR3 residues: CARSGATGASYGYTF. The CDR3 coding sequence is TGTGCCAGAAGCGGAGCGACAGGGGCCTCCTATGGCTACACCTTC.

This clone appeared a single time. The CDR3 loop is CAWSSGVAYTEAFF. The CDR3 nucleotides read TGTGCCTGGAGCTCAGGGGTGGCCTACACTGAAGCTTTCTTT. This sequence joins TRBV30 and TRBJ1-1, with D possibly TRBD1 on 6 matching bases. The length of the CDR3 is 14 residues. Trimming took off 3 bases at V and 3 bases at J, with 14 bases between the two ends. The germline V gene has CDR1 GTSNPN and CDR2 SVGIG (reference sequence).

This clone appeared a few times. The chain employs TRBV11-3 and TRBJ2-7, with TRBD2 matching 7 bases. The V gene end was trimmed by 1 base and the J gene end by 6 bases; junction bases not matched to a gene: 9. The CDR3 has 15 amino acids. Germline CDR1 SGHNT, CDR2 YENEEA. The CDR3 sequence: CASSLVGLEASEQYF. CDR3 bases: TGTGCCAGCAGCTTAGTCGGACTAGAGGCATCCGAGCAGTACTTC.

CDR3 sequence reads: CASSLTPGAYEQYF. CDR3 nucleotide sequence: TGCGCCAGCAGCTTGACCCCGGGGGCCTACGAGCAGTACTTC. The chain uses TRBV5-1 and TRBJ2-7, with D possibly TRBD2 on 6 matching bases. From germline, CDR1 is SGHRS and CDR2 YFSETQ. V was cut by 1 base and J by 2 bases, with 10 bases left in between. This CDR3 contains 14 residues.

About this clone itself: Other DNA sequences from this sample encode an identical CDR3 as well. V and J are TRBV11-3 and TRBJ2-7, with TRBD2 matching over 8 bases. Unmatched junction bases numbered 2, after V lost 1 base and J lost 3 bases. The CDR3 runs to 14 residues. The V gene's germline CDR1 is SGHNT and CDR2 YENEEA. This CDR3 is CASSLVGGVYEQYF. The CDR3, as DNA: TGTGCCAGCAGCTTAGTCGGGGGGGTCTACGAGCAGTACTTC.

CDR3 sequence (DNA): TGTGCCATCCAATCAGGGGCCGGGGCCAACGTCCTGACTTTC. Translation gives CAIQSGAGANVLTF. The gene calls are TRBV10-3 and TRBJ2-6; D perhaps matches TRBD1 (6 bases). V gave up 8 bases and J gave up 4 bases, with 12 bases separating them. The CDR3 is 14 amino acids. Germline lookup yields CDR1 ENHRY and CDR2 SYGVKD.

The V call is TRBV24-1, the J call TRBJ2-1; unclear D gene. Trimming cost V 5 bases and J 4 bases, with 5 bases left between them. Looked up from germline, CDR1 is KGHDR and CDR2 is SFDVKD. The CDR3 extends over 12 amino acids. The CDR3 region is CATSAGYNEQFF. The DNA for the CDR3 is TGTGCCACCAGTGCAGGTTACAATGAGCAGTTCTTC.

The chain employs TRBV28 and TRBJ2-3; 9 bases map to TRBD2. Losses at the gene ends were 9 bases for V and 7 bases for J; bases not matched to a gene: 14. CDR1 is MDHEN, CDR2 SYDVKM, per germline. CDR3 length: 15 residues. CDR3: CASSTGTSLTYTQYF. CDR3 bases: TGTGCCAGTTCCACCGGGACTAGCCTCACGTATACGCAGTATTTT. The full variable domain, its missing parts supplied by reference TRBV28 and TRBJ2-3, is DVKVTQSSRYLVKRTGEKVFLECVQDMDHENMFWYRQDPGLGLRLIYFSYDVKMKEKGDIPEGYSVSREKKERFSLILESASTNQTSMYLCASSTGTSLTYTQYFGPGTRLTVL.